This T cell receptor (beta chain) emerged from a study of neurological immune-mediated disorders. Libraries used 2 million unsorted PBMCs kept frozen in RNAlater. This clonotype occurred many times. The CDR3 consists of 14 residues. CDR1 and CDR2 from the germline V gene are DFQATT and SNEGSKA (reference sequence). Trimming left V 1 base short and J 7 bases short, with 16 bases between. 5'RACE with 10-nucleotide random UMIs generated the cDNA. TCRdb analysed the 5' RACE reads with MiXCR anew, one entry per CDR3 protein. This sample has roughly 71,000 distinct CDR3 sequences, with 3.5% to 5% found just once.

V usage is TRBV20-1 and J usage is TRBJ1-2; D unclear. The source is a man aged 25 to 40 with multiple sclerosis. The sample taken for sequencing was PBMCs. The CDR3, as DNA: TGCAGTGCTAGAGTAGGTTATTTGGCGGCTGGCTACACCTTC. As protein: CSARVGYLAAGYTF.